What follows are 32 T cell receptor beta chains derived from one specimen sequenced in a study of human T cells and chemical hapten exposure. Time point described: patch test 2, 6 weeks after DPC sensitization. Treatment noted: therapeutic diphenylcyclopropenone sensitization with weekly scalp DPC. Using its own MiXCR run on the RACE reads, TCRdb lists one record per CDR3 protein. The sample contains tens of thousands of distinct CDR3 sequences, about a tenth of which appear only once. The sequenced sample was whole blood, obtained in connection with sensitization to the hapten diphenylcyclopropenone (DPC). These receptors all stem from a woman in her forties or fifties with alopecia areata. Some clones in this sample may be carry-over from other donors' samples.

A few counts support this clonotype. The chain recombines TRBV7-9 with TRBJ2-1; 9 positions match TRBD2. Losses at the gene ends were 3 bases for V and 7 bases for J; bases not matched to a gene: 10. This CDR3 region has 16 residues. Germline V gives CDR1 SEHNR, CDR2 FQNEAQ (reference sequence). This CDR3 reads CASSFGSAGGWNEQFF. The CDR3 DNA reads TGTGCCAGCAGCTTCGGGTCAGCGGGAGGATGGAATGAGCAGTTCTTC.

As DNA, the CDR3 is TGCGCCAGCAGCCCGACAGGGGCGGACACTGAAGCTTTCTTT. It specifies CASSPTGADTEAFF. V is TRBV5-1 and J is TRBJ1-1; TRBD1 aligns across 8 bases. This CDR3 has 14 amino acids. With 4 bases clipped from V and 3 bases from J, the junction kept 5 bases outside the gene matches. Germline-derived CDR1 and CDR2 are SGHRS and YFSETQ. The variable domain in full, completed from reference TRBV5-1 and TRBJ1-1, reads KAGVTQTPRYLIKTRGQQVTLSCSPISGHRSVSWYQQTPGQGLQFLFEYFSETQRNKGNFPGRFSGRQFSNSRSEMNVSTLELGDSALYLCASSPTGADTEAFFGQGTRLTVV.

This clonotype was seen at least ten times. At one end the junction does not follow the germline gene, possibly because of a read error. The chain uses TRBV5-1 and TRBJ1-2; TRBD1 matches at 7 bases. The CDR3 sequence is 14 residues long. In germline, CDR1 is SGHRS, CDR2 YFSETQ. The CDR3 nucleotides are TGCACCAGCAGCGGAACAGGGGTTAACTATGGCTACACCTTC. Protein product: CTSSGTGVNYGYTF.

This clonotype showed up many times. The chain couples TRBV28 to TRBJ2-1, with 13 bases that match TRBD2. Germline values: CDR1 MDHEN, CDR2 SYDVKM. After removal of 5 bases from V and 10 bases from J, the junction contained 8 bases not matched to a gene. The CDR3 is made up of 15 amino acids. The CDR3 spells CASSPTSGRAQEQFF. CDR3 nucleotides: TGTGCCAGCAGTCCTACTAGCGGGAGGGCCCAGGAGCAGTTCTTC.

CDR3 sequence (DNA): TGTGCCAGCAGCTCCGGACTAGCGGGAGGGCTCTACGAGCAGTACTTC. Translated, it gives CASSSGLAGGLYEQYF. The chain employs TRBV5-4 and TRBJ2-7, with 15 bases that match TRBD2. The CDR3 extends over 16 amino acids. In germline, CDR1 is SGHNT, CDR2 YYREEE (reference sequence). Trimming removed 3 bases from V and 3 bases from J; junction bases left unmatched: 4.

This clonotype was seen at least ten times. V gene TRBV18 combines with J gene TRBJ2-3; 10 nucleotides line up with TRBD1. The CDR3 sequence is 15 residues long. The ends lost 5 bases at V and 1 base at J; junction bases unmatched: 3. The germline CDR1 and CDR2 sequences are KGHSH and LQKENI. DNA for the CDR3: TGTGCCAGCTCAACCGGGACAGGGGGCACAGATACGCAGTATTTT. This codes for CASSTGTGGTDTQYF.

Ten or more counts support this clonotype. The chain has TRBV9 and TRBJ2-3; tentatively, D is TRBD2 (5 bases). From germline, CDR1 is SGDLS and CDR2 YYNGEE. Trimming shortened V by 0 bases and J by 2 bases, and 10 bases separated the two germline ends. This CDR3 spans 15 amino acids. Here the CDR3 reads CASSVVAGATDTQYF. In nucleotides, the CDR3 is TGTGCCAGCAGCGTAGTGGCGGGCGCCACAGATACGCAGTATTTT.

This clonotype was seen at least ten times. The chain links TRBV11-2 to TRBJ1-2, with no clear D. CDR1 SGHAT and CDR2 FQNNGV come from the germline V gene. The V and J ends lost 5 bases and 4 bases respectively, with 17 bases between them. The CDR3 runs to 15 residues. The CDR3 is CASSPRTLSPYGYTF. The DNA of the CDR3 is TGTGCCAGCAGCCCCCGGACCCTTTCTCCCTATGGCTACACCTTC. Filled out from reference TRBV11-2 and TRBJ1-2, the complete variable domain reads EAGVAQSPRYKIIEKRQSVAFWCNPISGHATLYWYQQILGQGPKLLIQFQNNGVVDDSQLPKDRFSAERLKGVDSTLKIQPAKLEDSAVYLCASSPRTLSPYGYTFGSGTRLTVV.

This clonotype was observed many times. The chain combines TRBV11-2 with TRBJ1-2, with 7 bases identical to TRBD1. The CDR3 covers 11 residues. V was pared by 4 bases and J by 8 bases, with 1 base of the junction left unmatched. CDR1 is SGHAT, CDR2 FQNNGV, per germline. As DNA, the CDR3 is TGTGCCAGCAGCTACAGGGGCGGCTACACCTTC. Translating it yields CASSYRGGYTF.

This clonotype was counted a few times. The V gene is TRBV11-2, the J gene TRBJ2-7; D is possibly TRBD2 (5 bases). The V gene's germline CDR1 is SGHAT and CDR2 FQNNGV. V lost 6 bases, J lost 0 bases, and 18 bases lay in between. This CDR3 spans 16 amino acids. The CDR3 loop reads CASSPLGGPSSYEQYF. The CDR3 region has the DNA TGTGCCAGCAGTCCCCTCGGCGGGCCCAGCTCCTACGAGCAGTACTTC.

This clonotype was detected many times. This CDR3 reads CASRPDRSITEAFF. The CDR3, as DNA: TGTGCCAGTAGGCCGGACAGAAGTATTACTGAAGCTTTCTTT. The V and J genes are TRBV19 and TRBJ1-1, with a weak D call TRBD1 (6 bases). Germline V lookup: CDR1 LNHDA, CDR2 SQIVND (reference sequence). The length of the CDR3 is 14 residues. V lost 6 bases and J 5 bases, leaving 16 bases between the germline ends.

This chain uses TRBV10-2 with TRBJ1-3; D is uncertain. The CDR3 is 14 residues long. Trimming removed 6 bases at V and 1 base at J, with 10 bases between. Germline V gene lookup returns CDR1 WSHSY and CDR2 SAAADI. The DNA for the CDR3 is TGCGCCAGCAGAGTCATGTTGTCTGGAAACACCATATATTTT. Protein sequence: CASRVMLSGNTIYF.

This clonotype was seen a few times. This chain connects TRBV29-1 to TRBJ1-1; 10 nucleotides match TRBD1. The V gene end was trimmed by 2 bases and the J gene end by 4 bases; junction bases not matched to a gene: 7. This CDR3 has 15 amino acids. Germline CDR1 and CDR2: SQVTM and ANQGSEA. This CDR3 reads CSVETRQGASTEAFF. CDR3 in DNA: TGCAGCGTTGAAACGAGACAGGGGGCCAGCACTGAAGCTTTCTTT.

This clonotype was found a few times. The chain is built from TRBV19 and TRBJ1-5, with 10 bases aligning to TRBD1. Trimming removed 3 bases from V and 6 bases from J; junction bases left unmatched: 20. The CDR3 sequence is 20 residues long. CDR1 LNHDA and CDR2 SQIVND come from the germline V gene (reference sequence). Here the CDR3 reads CASSIGGLVGLGTGAQPQHF. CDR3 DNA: TGTGCCAGTAGTATCGGCGGGTTAGTTGGTCTAGGGACAGGGGCTCAGCCCCAGCATTTT.

CDR3 amino acids: CASSLEGPTEAFF. CDR3 DNA: TGCGCCAGCAGCCTGGAGGGACCCACTGAAGCTTTCTTT. The J gene is TRBJ1-1, the V gene TRBV5-1; D may be TRBD1 (5 bases). V lost 4 bases and J 4 bases, leaving 11 bases between the germline ends. This CDR3 contains 13 residues. CDR1 and CDR2 (germline): SGHRS, YFSETQ.

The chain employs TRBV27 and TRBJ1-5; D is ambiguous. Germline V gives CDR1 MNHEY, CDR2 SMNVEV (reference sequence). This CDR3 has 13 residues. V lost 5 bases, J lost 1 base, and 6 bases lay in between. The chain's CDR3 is CASSGESNQPQHF. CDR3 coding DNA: TGTGCCAGCAGTGGTGAAAGCAATCAGCCCCAGCATTTT.

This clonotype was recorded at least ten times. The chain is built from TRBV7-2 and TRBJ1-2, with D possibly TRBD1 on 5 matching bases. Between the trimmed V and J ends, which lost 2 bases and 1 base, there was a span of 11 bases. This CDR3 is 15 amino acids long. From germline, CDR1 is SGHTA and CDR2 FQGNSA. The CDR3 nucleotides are TGTGCCAGCAGCTTAATCGGGGGAAGTAACTATGGCTACACCTTC. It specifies CASSLIGGSNYGYTF.

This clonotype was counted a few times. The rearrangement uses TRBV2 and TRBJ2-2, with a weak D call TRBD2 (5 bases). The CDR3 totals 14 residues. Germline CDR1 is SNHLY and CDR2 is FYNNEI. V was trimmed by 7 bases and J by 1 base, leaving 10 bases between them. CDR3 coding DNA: TGTGCCAGCATACGAGAGGGGAACACCGGGGAGCTGTTTTTT. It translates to CASIREGNTGELFF.

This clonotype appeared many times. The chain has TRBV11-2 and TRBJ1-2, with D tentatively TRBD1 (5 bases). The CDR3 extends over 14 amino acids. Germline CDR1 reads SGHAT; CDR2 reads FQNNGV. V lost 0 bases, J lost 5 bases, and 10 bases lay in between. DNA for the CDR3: TGTGCCAGCAGCTTAGATAGACAGATATATGGCTACACCTTC. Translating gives CASSLDRQIYGYTF.

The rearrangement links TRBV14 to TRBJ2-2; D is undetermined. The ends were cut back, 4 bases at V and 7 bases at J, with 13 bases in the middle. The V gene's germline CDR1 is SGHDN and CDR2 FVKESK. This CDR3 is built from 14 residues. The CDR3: CASSRDRVFGELFF. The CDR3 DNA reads TGTGCCAGCAGCCGCGATAGGGTCTTCGGGGAGCTGTTTTTT. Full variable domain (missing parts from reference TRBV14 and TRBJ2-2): EAGVTQFPSHSVIEKGQTVTLRCDPISGHDNLYWYRRVMGKEIKFLLHFVKESKQDESGMPNNRFLAERTGGTYSTLKVQPAELEDSGVYFCASSRDRVFGELFFGEGSRLTVL.

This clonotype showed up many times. In DNA form, the CDR3 reads TGCGCCAGCAGCTTGGTCTCGGGGAGCAATCAGCCCCAGCATTTT. This sequence encodes CASSLVSGSNQPQHF. This chain uses TRBV5-1 with TRBJ1-5; D gene unclear. Trimming removed 0 bases from V and 1 base from J, with 8 bases in between. Germline V gene sequence: CDR1 SGHRS, CDR2 YFSETQ. This CDR3 contains 15 residues.

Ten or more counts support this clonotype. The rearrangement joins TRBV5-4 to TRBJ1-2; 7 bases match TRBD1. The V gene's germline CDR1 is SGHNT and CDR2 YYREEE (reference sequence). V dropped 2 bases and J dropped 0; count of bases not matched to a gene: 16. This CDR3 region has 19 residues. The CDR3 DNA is TGTGCCAGCAGCTTACCAAGGACAGGAGCTAATTTACCTAACTATGGCTACACCTTC. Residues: CASSLPRTGANLPNYGYTF.

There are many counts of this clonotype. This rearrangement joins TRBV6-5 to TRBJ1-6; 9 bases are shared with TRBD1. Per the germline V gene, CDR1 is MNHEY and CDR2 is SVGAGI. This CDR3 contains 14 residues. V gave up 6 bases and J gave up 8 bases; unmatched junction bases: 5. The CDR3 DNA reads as TGTGCCAGCAGGGAGGGGACAGGGTATTCACCCCTCCACTTT. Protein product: CASREGTGYSPLHF.

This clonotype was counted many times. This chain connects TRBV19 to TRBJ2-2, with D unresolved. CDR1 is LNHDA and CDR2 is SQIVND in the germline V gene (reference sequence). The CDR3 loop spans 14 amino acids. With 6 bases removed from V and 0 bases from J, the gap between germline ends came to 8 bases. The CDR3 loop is CASRAAANTGELFF. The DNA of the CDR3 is TGTGCCAGTAGGGCCGCTGCGAACACCGGGGAGCTGTTTTTT.

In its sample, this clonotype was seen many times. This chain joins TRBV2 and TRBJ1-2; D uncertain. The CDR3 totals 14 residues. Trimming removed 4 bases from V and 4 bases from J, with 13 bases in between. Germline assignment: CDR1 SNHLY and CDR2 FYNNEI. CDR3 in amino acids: CASSVKPFLYGYTF. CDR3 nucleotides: TGTGCCAGCAGTGTCAAGCCCTTTCTCTATGGCTACACCTTC. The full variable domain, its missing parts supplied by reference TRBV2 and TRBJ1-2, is EPEVTQTPSHQVTQMGQEVILRCVPISNHLYFYWYRQILGQKVEFLVSFYNNEISEKSEIFDDQFSVERPDGSNFTLKIRSTKLEDSAMYFCASSVKPFLYGYTFGSGTRLTVV.

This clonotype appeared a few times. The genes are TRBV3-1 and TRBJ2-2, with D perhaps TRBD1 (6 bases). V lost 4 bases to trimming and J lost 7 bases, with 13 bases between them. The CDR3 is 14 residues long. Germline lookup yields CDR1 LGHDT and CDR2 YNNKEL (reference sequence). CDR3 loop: CASSPTGTDGELFF. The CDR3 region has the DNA TGTGCCAGCAGCCCAACAGGGACGGACGGGGAGCTGTTTTTT.

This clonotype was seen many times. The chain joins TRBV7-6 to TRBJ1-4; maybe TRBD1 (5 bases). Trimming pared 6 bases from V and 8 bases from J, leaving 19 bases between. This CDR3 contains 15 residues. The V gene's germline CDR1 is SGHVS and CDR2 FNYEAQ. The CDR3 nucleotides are TGTGCCAGCAGTTCTCGGGCTCAGGGAGTCGAAAAACTGTTTTTT. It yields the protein CASSSRAQGVEKLFF.

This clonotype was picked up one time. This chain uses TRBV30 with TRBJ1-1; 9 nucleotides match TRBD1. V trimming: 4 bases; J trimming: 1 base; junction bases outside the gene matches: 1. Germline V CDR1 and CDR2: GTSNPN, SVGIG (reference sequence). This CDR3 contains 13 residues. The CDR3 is CAWIQGANTEAFF. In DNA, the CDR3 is TGTGCCTGGATACAGGGGGCGAACACTGAAGCTTTCTTT.

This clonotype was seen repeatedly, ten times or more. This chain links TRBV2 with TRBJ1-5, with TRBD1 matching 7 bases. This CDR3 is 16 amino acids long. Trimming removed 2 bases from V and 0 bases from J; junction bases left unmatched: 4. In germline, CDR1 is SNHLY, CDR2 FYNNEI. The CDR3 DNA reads TGTGCCAGCAGTGAACTACAGGGGTATAGCAATCAGCCCCAGCATTTT. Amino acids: CASSELQGYSNQPQHF.

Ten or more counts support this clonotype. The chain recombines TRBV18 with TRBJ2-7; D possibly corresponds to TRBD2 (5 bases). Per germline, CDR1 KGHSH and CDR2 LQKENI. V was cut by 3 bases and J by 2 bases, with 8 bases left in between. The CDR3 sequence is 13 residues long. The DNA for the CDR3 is TGTGCCAGCTCACCGACGGGGACCTACGAGCAGTACTTC. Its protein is CASSPTGTYEQYF.

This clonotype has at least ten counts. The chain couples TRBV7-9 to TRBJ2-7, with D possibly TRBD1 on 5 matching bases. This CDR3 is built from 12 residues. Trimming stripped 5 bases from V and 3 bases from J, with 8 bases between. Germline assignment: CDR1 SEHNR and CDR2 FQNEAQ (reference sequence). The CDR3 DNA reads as TGTGCCAGCAGCACTGACAGCTACGAGCAGTACTTC. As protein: CASSTDSYEQYF.

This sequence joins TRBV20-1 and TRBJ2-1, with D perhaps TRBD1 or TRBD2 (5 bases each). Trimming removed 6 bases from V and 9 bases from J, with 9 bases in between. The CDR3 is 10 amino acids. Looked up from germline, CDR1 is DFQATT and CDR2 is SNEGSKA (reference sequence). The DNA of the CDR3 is TGCAGTGCCGGGACGTCTGAGCAGTTCTTC. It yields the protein CSAGTSEQFF.